A selection of T cell receptor beta chains follows, all from one sample in a study of T cell responses to AZD1222 COVID-19 vaccine. The data were produced by immunoSEQ multiplex PCR, yet TCRdb's version contains in-frame clones alone and is incomplete. This table has under 200,000 clones, 90% to 95% appearing once. Sequencing used peripheral blood, obtained on day 0 of AZD1222 vaccination. Receptors were obtained from an adult in good health. CDR3s include the opening cysteine and the closing phenylalanine or tryptophan.

v_call	j_call	cdr3_aa
TRBV7-9	TRBJ1-5	CASSLGPDYSGVYF
TRBV28	TRBJ1-6	CASSSLLGNNSPLHF
TRBV7-9	TRBJ1-5	CASSLADQPQHF
TRBV5-1	TRBJ2-7	CASSFPGGSSYEQYF
TRBV4-1	TRBJ2-7	CASSQDWGGWPRNYEQYF
TRBV28	TRBJ2-7	CASKSGVKIYEQYF
TRBV4-3	TRBJ1-5	CASSQDSGGSNQPQHF
TRBV5-6	TRBJ1-3	CASSKGQGISGNTIYF
TRBV7-9	TRBJ2-5	CASSLTGAGGWLETQYF
TRBV6-4	TRBJ2-1	CASSLLAGGSFEQFF
TRBV3-1/TRBV3-2	TRBJ1-2	CASSQTGRINGYTF
TRBV3-1/TRBV3-2	TRBJ2-2	CASSQELMNTGELFF
TRBV19	TRBJ1-1	CASSIDLGVGTEAFF
TRBV7-9	TRBJ2-3	CASWGLPDTQYF
TRBV28	TRBJ1-1	CASRMVTEAFF
TRBV14	TRBJ2-7	CASSQGFYRGYEQYF
TRBV7-8	TRBJ1-1	CASSLVAPGLTEAFF
TRBV30	TRBJ2-7	CAWSIGGGREQYF
TRBV28	TRBJ1-2	CASSEAAGNYGYTF
TRBV7-6	TRBJ1-1	CASSSLENTEAFF
TRBV7-8	TRBJ1-2	CASSGLQGLYGYTF
TRBV6-5	TRBJ1-6	CASTLGLNSPLHF
TRBV28	TRBJ2-7	CASSRQGTYEQYF
TRBV29-1	TRBJ1-2	CSVGPEGGSHGYTF
TRBV5-1	TRBJ2-1	CASSLAGGNNEQFF
TRBV3-1/TRBV3-2	TRBJ1-1	CASSQGLQETEAFF
TRBV4-1	TRBJ2-1	CASSQGLAGYNEQFF
TRBV19	TRBJ1-4	CASSGGGWEKLFF
TRBV24-1	TRBJ2-7	CATSSRDRPSYEQYF
TRBV29-1	TRBJ1-4	CSVTWGLREKLFF
TRBV30	TRBJ1-5	CAWSHGGEPGHF
TRBV5-1	TRBJ1-4	CASSPQASGFNEKLFF
TRBV3-1/TRBV3-2	TRBJ1-2	CASSQERTVYGYTF